The 27 T cell receptor beta chains reported below all come from one sample, sequenced in a study of cytomegalovirus exposure and HLA in healthy donors (dated by TCRdb to about 2017). The library was made by the immunoSEQ multiplex PCR assay. For the multiplex PCR, a mixture combining 60 forward primers for TCR Vbeta segments and 13 reverse primers for TCR Jbeta segments was used. TCRdb took over this immuneACCESS table, retaining in-frame rearrangements with V and J assigned. Such tables are incomplete; in checked studies, under half of the missing clones stem from an unresolved V gene, and the remainder is unexplained. This sample's records show approximately 77,000 clones. Approximately 4.2% of the sample is in the top ten clones. The specimen was PBMCs. These receptors were collected from a man aged 30 to 45 in good health and CMV-seronegative.

V usage is TRBV5-1 and J usage is TRBJ1-2, with TRBD1 matching over 8 bases. Trimming cost V 4 bases and J 4 bases; bases outside gene matches: 15. The CDR3 is made up of 17 amino acids. Germline V CDR1 and CDR2: SGHRS, YFSETQ. For the CDR3, the DNA is TGCGCCAGCAGCAGGGAGGGACAGGTAAAAAGGAGCTATGGCTACACCTTC. Its protein is CASSREGQVKRSYGYTF.

The chain joins TRBV9 to TRBJ2-1, with 13 nucleotides matching TRBD2. V gave up 2 bases and J gave up 9 bases; unmatched junction bases: 8. The germline CDR1 and CDR2 sequences are SGDLS and YYNGEE. The CDR3 consists of 16 residues. CDR3 protein: CASSVGPGLAGPEQFF. As DNA, the CDR3 is TGTGCCAGCAGCGTTGGGCCGGGACTAGCGGGACCTGAGCAGTTCTTC.

The rearrangement links TRBV7-2 to TRBJ2-1; TRBD2 aligns across 10 bases. Trimming removed 5 bases from V and 3 bases from J; junction bases left unmatched: 4. Germline assignment: CDR1 SGHTA and CDR2 FQGNSA. CDR3 size: 15 residues. The CDR3 loop reads CASSRTSGVYNEQFF. The CDR3 DNA sequence: TGTGCCAGCAGCCGGACTAGCGGTGTCTACAATGAGCAGTTCTTC.

This rearrangement joins TRBV4-1 to TRBJ2-7, with TRBD2 matching 9 bases. Trimming removed 3 bases from V and 0 bases from J; junction bases left unmatched: 9. Germline assignment: CDR1 MGHRA and CDR2 YSYEKL. The CDR3 extends over 17 amino acids. CDR3 nucleotides: TGCGCCAGCAGCCAGATTTTTAGCGGGGGAGTCTCCTACGAGCAGTACTTC. It is translated as CASSQIFSGGVSYEQYF.

The gene calls are TRBV5-1 and TRBJ1-1; 8 bases match TRBD1. The CDR3 sequence is 15 residues long. J was trimmed by 0 bases and V by 0 bases; bases with no gene match: 1. Germline CDR1 is SGHRS and CDR2 is YFSETQ. CDR3 loop: CASSLGTGLNTEAFF. Written as DNA, the CDR3 is TGCGCCAGCAGCTTGGGGACAGGGTTGAACACTGAAGCTTTCTTT.

The chain carries TRBV9 and TRBJ2-7, with 8 nucleotides matching TRBD1. The trim removed 0 bases at V and 5 bases at J, leaving 4 bases unmatched. Germline CDR1 reads SGDLS; CDR2 reads YYNGEE. CDR3 length: 14 amino acids. Here the CDR3 DNA reads TGTGCCAGCAGCGTAGTACAGGGGGGAGACGAGCAGTACTTC. Its translation is CASSVVQGGDEQYF.

The chain couples TRBV2 to TRBJ1-2; D possibly corresponds to TRBD1 (6 bases). Germline loops: CDR1 SNHLY, CDR2 FYNNEI. Between the trimmed V and J ends, which lost 1 base and 4 bases, there was a span of 10 bases. This CDR3 is built from 14 residues. The CDR3 sequence is CASSEDWTAYGYTF. The DNA of the CDR3 is TGTGCCAGCAGTGAAGACTGGACAGCCTATGGCTACACCTTC.

The V call is TRBV5-1, the J call TRBJ2-5, with TRBD1 matching 8 bases. In germline, CDR1 is SGHRS, CDR2 YFSETQ. The V and J ends lost 4 bases and 4 bases, in that order; junction bases with no gene match: 9. The CDR3 loop spans 15 amino acids. CDR3 in DNA: TGCGCCAGCAGCCCGGAAGGGACAGGACGAGAGACCCAGTACTTC. This gives the protein CASSPEGTGRETQYF.

The chain employs TRBV4-3 and TRBJ1-4, with D hard to call. The germline gives CDR1 LGHNA, CDR2 YSLEER. The CDR3 length is 16 residues. Deletions cut 4 bases from V and 3 bases from J, with 15 bases between. CDR3: CASSRLLDAANEKLFF. The CDR3 DNA follows: TGCGCCAGCAGCCGCCTCCTTGATGCGGCTAATGAAAAACTGTTTTTT.

The rearrangement uses TRBV7-8 and TRBJ1-1; D unresolved. Per the germline V gene, CDR1 is SGHVS and CDR2 is FQNEAQ. The CDR3 covers 15 residues. Trimming shortened V by 3 bases and J by 4 bases, and 15 bases separated the two germline ends. The CDR3 spells CASSFFFRSGTEAFF. Written as DNA, the CDR3 is TGTGCCAGCAGCTTTTTCTTCCGTTCGGGCACTGAAGCTTTCTTT.

The rearrangement links TRBV5-1 to TRBJ2-5; tentatively, D is TRBD2 (6 bases). The CDR3 has 17 residues. The ends were cut back, 4 bases at V and 2 bases at J, with 21 bases in the middle. CDR1 is SGHRS, CDR2 YFSETQ, per germline. The CDR3 is CASSDWEDSERQETQYF. The CDR3 nucleotides read TGCGCCAGCAGCGATTGGGAGGACTCCGAAAGACAAGAGACCCAGTACTTC.

This chain joins TRBV5-1 and TRBJ1-2, with 7 bases lining up with TRBD1. CDR3 size: 17 residues. V was clipped by 0 bases and J by 4 bases; unmatched bases: 12. Looked up from germline, CDR1 is SGHRS and CDR2 is YFSETQ. The CDR3 bases are TGCGCCAGCAGCTTGGGGGCCCAACAGGGGATCGGCTATGGCTACACCTTC. It is translated as CASSLGAQQGIGYGYTF.

The chain couples TRBV11-2 to TRBJ2-7; TRBD1 matches at 10 bases. The length of the CDR3 is 15 residues. V lost 5 bases and J lost 5; bases outside the gene matches: 9. Germline V gene data show CDR1 as SGHAT and CDR2 as FQNNGV. The CDR3 spells CASSHPGQGSHEQYF. CDR3 DNA: TGTGCCAGCAGCCACCCGGGACAGGGGTCCCACGAGCAGTACTTC.

The chain combines TRBV4-2 with TRBJ2-1; 13 bases are a match to TRBD2. Per the germline V gene, CDR1 is LGHNA and CDR2 is YNFKEQ. The CDR3 loop spans 17 amino acids. V was pared by 5 bases and J by 3 bases, with 7 bases of the junction left unmatched. CDR3 sequence (DNA): TGTGCCAGCAGCTTGGGGGGACTAGCGGGGCTCTACAATGAGCAGTTCTTC. This sequence encodes CASSLGGLAGLYNEQFF.

The chain carries TRBV29-1 and TRBJ2-7; TRBD1 aligns across 7 bases. This CDR3 comprises 13 residues. Germline V gene data show CDR1 as SQVTM and CDR2 as ANQGSEA. CDR3 bases: TGCAGTGTAGGGGGCTTCAGCTCCTACGAGCAGTACTTC. Translation gives CSVGGFSSYEQYF.

The genes are TRBV27 and TRBJ2-7; TRBD1 is a possible D gene (6 bases). Trimming shortened V by 3 bases and J by 2 bases, and 8 bases separated the two germline ends. Germline CDR1 reads MNHEY; CDR2 reads SMNVEV (reference sequence). CDR3 length: 13 amino acids. The CDR3 region is CASSFGTTYEQYF. The CDR3 DNA is TGTGCCAGCAGTTTCGGGACAACCTACGAGCAGTACTTC.

This chain links TRBV9 with TRBJ2-3; the D gene is possibly TRBD2 (6 bases). Germline loops: CDR1 SGDLS, CDR2 YYNGEE. The CDR3 is 15 residues long. The V and J ends lost 2 bases and 5 bases respectively, with 15 bases between them. The CDR3 region is CASSVFGSGEDTQYF. The DNA of the CDR3 is TGTGCCAGCAGCGTTTTCGGGAGTGGAGAAGATACGCAGTATTTT.

The gene calls are TRBV7-2 and TRBJ2-1; 7 bases are a match to TRBD2. The CDR3 length is 15 residues. V shed 5 bases and J 0 bases; nucleotides not matched to a gene: 4. The germline V gene encodes CDR1 SGHTA and CDR2 FQGNSA. The CDR3 spells CASSGGGGSYNEQFF. CDR3 DNA: TGTGCCAGCAGCGGCGGGGGAGGCTCCTACAATGAGCAGTTCTTC.

This CDR3 is CASNSGRRYNEQFF. DNA of the CDR3: TGTGCCAGCAATAGCGGGAGGAGGTACAATGAGCAGTTCTTC. The chain links TRBV6-1 to TRBJ2-1, with 10 bases that match TRBD2. Trimming cost V 7 bases and J 4 bases; bases outside gene matches: 4. In germline, CDR1 is MNHNS, CDR2 SASEGT. The CDR3 spans 14 residues.

V gene TRBV7-2 combines with J gene TRBJ2-1; 7 bases fit TRBD2. The V gene end was trimmed by 5 bases and the J gene end by 2 bases; junction bases not matched to a gene: 6. Germline CDR1 is SGHTA and CDR2 is FQGNSA. This CDR3 has 15 amino acids. CDR3 bases: TGTGCCAGCAGCATGACGGGAGGTCCCTACAATGAGCAGTTCTTC. This gives the protein CASSMTGGPYNEQFF.

The chain has TRBV19 and TRBJ1-2, with no clear D. Germline assignment: CDR1 LNHDA and CDR2 SQIVND (reference sequence). V was trimmed by 2 bases and J by 6 bases, leaving 10 bases between them. The CDR3 sequence is 13 residues long. Here the CDR3 DNA reads TGTGCCAGTAGTATACGCGGGGTAGATGGCTACACCTTC. Translating gives CASSIRGVDGYTF. The full variable domain, completed using reference TRBV19 and TRBJ1-2, is DGGITQSPKYLFRKEGQNVTLSCEQNLNHDAMYWYRQDPGQGLRLIYYSQIVNDFQKGDIAEGYSVSREKKESFPLTVTSAQKNPTAFYLCASSIRGVDGYTFGSGTRLTVV.

Note on this clone: Compared with germline, one end of the junction differs, possibly owing to a read error. Here the CDR3 DNA reads TGTGCCAGCAAAACACCAGGGGGATTGAACACTGGAGCTTTCTTT. This gives the protein CASKTPGGLNTGAFF. The chain has TRBV6-5 and TRBJ1-1; 7 nucleotides line up with TRBD1. CDR1 is MNHEY, CDR2 SVGAGI, per germline. The CDR3 loop spans 15 amino acids.

The chain recombines TRBV5-1 with TRBJ1-2; possibly TRBD1 for D (6 bases). Germline assignment: CDR1 SGHRS and CDR2 YFSETQ. The CDR3 covers 14 residues. V was cut by 2 bases and J by 0 bases, with 8 bases left in between. DNA for the CDR3: TGCGCCAGCAGCTTAGCAGGGGCTAACTATGGCTACACCTTC. Its translation is CASSLAGANYGYTF.

The chain recombines TRBV7-9 with TRBJ2-1; possible D gene TRBD2, 6 bases. The germline V gene encodes CDR1 SEHNR and CDR2 FQNEAQ (reference sequence). Trimming pared 5 bases from V and 4 bases from J, leaving 12 bases between. The CDR3 is made up of 14 amino acids. The CDR3 protein is CASSKRGLYNEQFF. CDR3 DNA sequence: TGTGCCAGCAGCAAGAGAGGACTATACAATGAGCAGTTCTTC.

CDR3 residues: CASSLEASYNEQFF. CDR3 coding DNA: TGTGCCAGCAGCTTAGAGGCTAGTTACAATGAGCAGTTCTTC. This sequence joins TRBV11-2 and TRBJ2-1; no clear D. Germline V gives CDR1 SGHAT, CDR2 FQNNGV. The ends were cut back, 0 bases at V and 4 bases at J, with 7 bases in the middle. The CDR3 totals 14 residues.

The rearrangement joins TRBV10-1 to TRBJ1-3, with 9 bases lining up with TRBD1. Germline assignment: CDR1 WNHNN and CDR2 SYGVQD (reference sequence). The CDR3 is 17 residues long. Trimming took 4 bases from V and 4 from J; bases not matched to a gene: 11. CDR3 loop: CASSGPIQGAKGNTIYF. Here the CDR3 DNA reads TGCGCCAGCAGTGGCCCCATACAGGGGGCGAAAGGAAACACCATATATTTT.

V gene TRBV27 combines with J gene TRBJ2-5, with D possibly being TRBD2 (7 bases). Germline V CDR1 and CDR2: MNHEY, SMNVEV (reference sequence). V was pared by 5 bases and J by 1 base, with 14 bases between. The CDR3 is 15 residues long. The CDR3, as DNA: TGTGCCAGCAGTCATCGGGGGGCGCCCCAAGAGACCCAGTACTTC. It translates to CASSHRGAPQETQYF.